Below are 20 T cell receptor beta chains sequenced from a single sample in a study of blood T cell repertoires in COVID-19. Produced via immunoSEQ multiplex PCR; TCRdb's table is partial and in-frame only. Of more than 100,000 clones listed, around four fifths are singletons. The sequenced sample was peripheral blood. The source is a human donor in a cohort sampled during active COVID-19.

The rearrangement uses TRBV6-5 and TRBJ2-3; TRBD1 agrees at 8 bases. V shed 7 bases, J shed 6 bases, and the junction held 6 bases outside the gene matches. Germline assignment: CDR1 MNHEY and CDR2 SVGAGI. This CDR3 has 13 residues. CDR3 protein: CASMDRAGDTQYF. DNA for the CDR3: TGTGCCAGCATGGACAGGGCTGGGGATACGCAGTATTTT.

This sequence joins TRBV19 and TRBJ1-1; 9 nucleotides line up with TRBD1. Germline assignment: CDR1 LNHDA and CDR2 SQIVND (reference sequence). V lost 6 bases and J lost 1; bases outside the gene matches: 3. The CDR3 has 14 amino acids. The CDR3 nucleotides are TGTGCCAGTAGAAGGACAGGGGCGAACACTGAAGCTTTCTTT. Its translation: CASRRTGANTEAFF.

This clone showed up just once. The chain is built from TRBV9 and TRBJ2-3; TRBD2 matches at 7 bases. V shed 4 bases and J 2 bases; nucleotides not matched to a gene: 16. The CDR3 totals 18 residues. Germline CDR1 reads SGDLS; CDR2 reads YYNGEE. The CDR3 bases are TGTGCCAGCAGCCCCCCTTCCTCCGGGACTACCCTCACAGATACGCAGTATTTT. It yields the protein CASSPPSSGTTLTDTQYF.

The J gene is TRBJ1-5, the V gene TRBV7-8; D is unclear. Germline V gene lookup returns CDR1 SGHVS and CDR2 FQNEAQ. The CDR3 runs 16 residues. V lost 5 bases, J lost 0 bases, and 14 bases lay in between. CDR3 nucleotide sequence: TGTGCCAGCAGCCCCTCGCGGCAAAATAGCAATCAGCCCCAGCATTTT. Amino acids: CASSPSRQNSNQPQHF.

This clone was seen once. The rearrangement joins TRBV2 to TRBJ2-3, with D possibly matching TRBD2 (5 bases). V lost 9 bases and J 4 bases, leaving 17 bases between the germline ends. The CDR3 covers 14 residues. Germline CDR1 is SNHLY and CDR2 is FYNNEI. This CDR3 reads CASVLDPAPDTQYF. Here the CDR3 DNA reads TGTGCCAGTGTACTAGATCCCGCACCAGATACGCAGTATTTT.

The rearrangement uses TRBV11-2 and TRBJ2-7; 8 bases line up with TRBD1. Losses at the gene ends were 0 bases for V and 2 bases for J; bases not matched to a gene: 3. Germline V CDR1 and CDR2: SGHAT, FQNNGV. The CDR3 consists of 15 residues. CDR3 bases: TGTGCCAGCAGCTTAGAGACAGGGGCGCCCTACGAGCAGTACTTC. It is translated as CASSLETGAPYEQYF.

The chain recombines TRBV15 with TRBJ1-2; no definite D call. V was shortened by 0 bases and J by 6 bases, with 11 bases between the two germline ends. The CDR3 has 14 amino acids. Germline CDR1 and CDR2: LNHNV and YYDKDF (reference sequence). The CDR3 DNA follows: TGTGCCACCAGCAGAGATACGATTGAGGATGGCTACACCTTC. Protein product: CATSRDTIEDGYTF.

The chain combines TRBV19 with TRBJ1-2; TRBD1 is a possible D gene (6 bases). Between the trimmed V and J ends, which lost 10 bases and 1 base, there was a span of 7 bases. Germline CDR1 and CDR2: LNHDA and SQIVND (reference sequence). The CDR3 loop spans 11 amino acids. The CDR3 loop reads CAKTGNYGYTF. The CDR3, as DNA: TGTGCCAAGACAGGTAACTATGGCTACACCTTC.

The chain has TRBV18 and TRBJ1-4, with unresolved D. This CDR3 spans 15 amino acids. The germline gives CDR1 KGHSH, CDR2 LQKENI. V lost 1 base and J 8 bases, leaving 14 bases between the germline ends. CDR3 in DNA: TGTGCCAGCTCACCACTTGAGGTGGAGACGGAAAAACTGTTTTTT. Encoded protein: CASSPLEVETEKLFF.

The chain uses TRBV19 and TRBJ1-4; unclear D gene. Germline V gene sequence: CDR1 LNHDA, CDR2 SQIVND (reference sequence). The CDR3 is made up of 14 amino acids. V lost 10 bases and J lost 10, with 22 bases in between. The CDR3: CATRDGEPAGKLFF. CDR3 in DNA: TGTGCCACCAGAGATGGCGAGCCCGCAGGAAAACTGTTTTTT.

CDR3 DNA: TGTGCCAGCAGCCAAGGGGGGAGGGATGGCTACACCTTC. This sequence encodes CASSQGGRDGYTF. V gene TRBV3-1 (or the pseudogene TRBV3-2) combines with J gene TRBJ1-2, with D tentatively TRBD1 (5 bases). In germline, CDR1 is LGHDT, CDR2 YNNKEL (reference sequence). This CDR3 contains 13 residues. Trimming took off 1 base at V and 6 bases at J, with 9 bases between the two ends.

This chain links TRBV10-3 with TRBJ1-2, with D perhaps TRBD1 (6 bases). Trimming shortened V by 3 bases and J by 2 bases, and 16 bases separated the two germline ends. This CDR3 region has 16 residues. Per germline, CDR1 ENHRY and CDR2 SYGVKD. The DNA of the CDR3 is TGTGCCATCAGTGACCCCCATACAGGGACCAACTATGGCTACACCTTC. It yields the protein CAISDPHTGTNYGYTF.

V and J are TRBV25-1 and TRBJ1-1; D call uncertain. There are 13 residues in the CDR3. Germline assignment: CDR1 MGHDK and CDR2 SYGVNS. V dropped 4 bases and J dropped 0 bases, with 6 bases sitting between them. CDR3 coding DNA: TGTGCCAGCAGTGGGCCCCTGAACACTGAAGCTTTCTTT. It yields the protein CASSGPLNTEAFF.

This sequence joins TRBV6-1 and TRBJ1-4; D is possibly TRBD1 (5 bases). The V and J ends lost 2 bases and 5 bases respectively, with 12 bases between them. Germline V gives CDR1 MNHNS, CDR2 SASEGT. CDR3 length equals 15 residues. In nucleotides, the CDR3 is TGTGCCAGCAGTGAACCCTCAGGGATAAATGAAAAACTGTTTTTT. Encoded protein: CASSEPSGINEKLFF.

V and J are TRBV7-8 and TRBJ1-1; TRBD1 matches 7 bases. The germline V gene encodes CDR1 SGHVS and CDR2 FQNEAQ. CDR3 length: 14 amino acids. Germline trimming cut 8 bases from V and 2 bases from J; bases unmatched to any gene: 8. As DNA, the CDR3 is TGTGCCAGCCTACTGGGGACAGCCAACACTGAAGCTTTCTTT. It yields the protein CASLLGTANTEAFF. The full variable domain, its missing parts supplied by reference TRBV7-8 and TRBJ1-1, is GAGVSQSPRYKVAKRGQDVALRCDPISGHVSLFWYQQALGQGPEFLTYFQNEAQLDKSGLPSDRFFAERPEGSVSTLKIQRTQQEDSAVYLCASLLGTANTEAFFGQGTRLTVV.

The chain carries TRBV24-1 and TRBJ1-5, with TRBD1 matching 10 bases. V dropped 4 bases and J dropped 7; count of bases not matched to a gene: 9. The CDR3 sequence is 16 residues long. CDR1 is KGHDR, CDR2 SFDVKD, per germline. CDR3: CATSDGGTGEGQPQHF. The CDR3 DNA sequence: TGTGCCACCAGTGACGGAGGGACAGGGGAAGGCCAGCCCCAGCATTTT.

The rearrangement joins TRBV6-5 to TRBJ2-2; no firm D call. Germline V gives CDR1 MNHEY, CDR2 SVGAGI. The CDR3 runs to 14 residues. V was pared by 5 bases and J by 2 bases, with 9 bases between. CDR3 nucleotide sequence: TGTGCCAGCAGTCCCAGGCCCAACACCGGGGAGCTGTTTTTT. Translation: CASSPRPNTGELFF.

The chain is built from TRBV6-1 and TRBJ1-1; D gene uncertain. CDR3 size: 14 residues. V was trimmed by 1 base and J by 1 base, leaving 7 bases between them. Looked up from germline, CDR1 is MNHNS and CDR2 is SASEGT. The CDR3 loop reads CASSEDRWNTEAFF. The CDR3 DNA sequence: TGTGCCAGCAGTGAAGACAGATGGAACACTGAAGCTTTCTTT.

This chain joins TRBV7-2 and TRBJ2-3; no definite D call. V was trimmed by 3 bases and J by 3 bases, leaving 7 bases between them. The CDR3 length is 13 residues. Germline lookup yields CDR1 SGHTA and CDR2 FQGNSA. The CDR3 nucleotides read TGTGCCAGCAGCTTTACCCAGACAGATACGCAGTATTTT. Translation: CASSFTQTDTQYF.

The genes are TRBV7-3 and TRBJ2-3; 9 nucleotides match TRBD1. Germline V gene data show CDR1 as SGHTA and CDR2 as FQGTGA. Trimming removed 5 bases from V and 3 bases from J; junction bases left unmatched: 9. This CDR3 contains 16 residues. CDR3 DNA sequence: TGTGCCAGCAGCCTCAACCGGGACAGGGATACAGATACGCAGTATTTT. Its translation is CASSLNRDRDTDTQYF.